Below are 2 T cell receptor beta chains sequenced from a single sample in a study of shared clonotypes between healthy human individuals. The method was immunoSEQ multiplex PCR; TCRdb's version includes in-frame clones alone and lacks a portion of them. The sample contains a few million clones, around 92% of which appear only once. Sequenced: naive CD4+ T cells from PBMCs. The subset: CD45RA+ positively selected. The receptors originated from a man aged 18 to 35 in good health. Some clones in this sample may be carry-over from other donors' samples.

The chain carries TRBV2 and TRBJ1-2; D call uncertain. Per the germline V gene, CDR1 is SNHLY and CDR2 is FYNNEI. V lost 6 bases to trimming and J lost 5 bases, with 4 bases between them. The CDR3 loop spans 10 amino acids. The CDR3 sequence is CASRTYGYTF. CDR3 nucleotide sequence: TGTGCCAGCAGGACTTATGGCTACACCTTC.

V and J are TRBV15 and TRBJ2-3; D ambiguous. The CDR3 has 15 amino acids. Germline V CDR1 and CDR2: LNHNV, YYDKDF (reference sequence). V was pared by 1 base and J by 1 base, with 9 bases between. CDR3 nucleotides: TGTGCCACCAGCAGAGCGGACGTGGGCACAGATACGCAGTATTTT. Translated: CATSRADVGTDTQYF.